This TCR beta chain was identified in a study of blood T cell repertoires in COVID-19. Here immunoSEQ multiplex PCR was the method, and the copy in TCRdb shows in-frame clones only, minus some. The sample lists 200,000 to 250,000 clones; about 80% were seen once. Germline CDR1 and CDR2: SGHRS and YFSETQ. V was clipped by 4 bases and J by 3 bases, with 14 bases between them. This CDR3 is 15 amino acids long. The specimen was peripheral blood. The source of this sequence is a woman aged 55-70 years with acute or convalescent COVID-19. V gene TRBV5-1 combines with J gene TRBJ2-1; D perhaps matches TRBD1 (7 bases). DNA for the CDR3: TGCGCCAGCAGCCAGTCAGGGGGGCGCTACAATGAGCAGTTCTTC. The encoded protein is CASSQSGGRYNEQFF.